This T cell receptor beta chain was retrieved from a study of beta chain features in type 1 diabetes. About the study: Patients looked much like healthy donors when it came to age, gender and cell yields. Study-wide points: Relative to healthy donors, patients appeared to have naive, central memory and Treg TCRB repertoires that were more similar.

The V gene's germline CDR1 is SGHTA and CDR2 FQGNSA. Trimming removed 1 base from V and 0 bases from J, with 7 bases in between. The CDR3 has 16 residues. Only a few counts were recorded for this clone. Its cognate antigen is unknown. Expressed TCRB transcripts were sequenced, since all the RNA that had been isolated was reverse transcribed. This table comes from immunoSEQ multiplex PCR, and its TCRdb copy is limited to in-frame clones, with some not included. The repertoire holds 620,000 or so clones, with around 15% as singletons. V is TRBV7-2 and J is TRBJ2-6; no clear D gene. Sequenced material: naive CD4+ T cells from blood. This TCR derives from a man aged 18 to 29 in good health. CDR3 in amino acids: CASSLVGLSGANVLTF. The CDR3, as DNA: TGTGCCAGCAGCTTAGTTGGTCTCTCTGGGGCCAACGTCCTGACTTTC. The full variable domain, in which reference TRBV7-2 and TRBJ2-6 provide the parts outside the CDR3, is GAGVSQSPSNKVTEKGKDVELRCDPISGHTALYWYRQSLGQGLEFLIYFQGNSAPDKSGLPSDRFSAERTGGSVSTLTIQRTQQEDSAVYLCASSLVGLSGANVLTFGAGSRLTVL.